Included here is one TCR beta chain sequence, with context. Profiling relied on immunoSEQ multiplex PCR, and the TCRdb table lists in-frame clones only, not all of them. The sample contains around 6,700 clones, roughly 45% of which appear only once. The entry originates in a study of T cells in localized non-small cell lung cancer. The CDR3 covers 12 residues. CDR1 and CDR2 (germline): SGDLS, YYNGEE. Trimming took 5 bases from V and 4 from J; bases not matched to a gene: 0. The TCR sequence derives from a man between 40 and 69 years old with stage III lung adenocarcinoma. This rearrangement joins TRBV9 to TRBJ2-3; 8 nucleotides align to TRBD1. Here the sequenced sample was lung tumor tissue, taken before any cancer treatment. The CDR3 sequence: CASRTGADTQYF. The CDR3 DNA reads as TGTGCCAGCAGGACAGGGGCAGATACGCAGTATTTT.